The entry that follows covers one T cell receptor beta chain sequence. Assay: immunoSEQ multiplex PCR; the TCRdb copy retains only in-frame clones and omits some. The repertoire holds roughly 150,000 clones, with around 80% as singletons. The CDR3 totals 16 residues. Between the trimmed V and J ends, which lost 3 bases and 5 bases, there was a span of 17 bases. Germline loops: CDR1 LGHDT, CDR2 YNNKEL (reference sequence). Participants came from fewer than 25 US areas, aged about 18 to 100 years. The data stem from a study of blood T cell repertoires in COVID-19. Across the study: Samples of COVID-19 (acute and convalescent) were obtained from the United States, Italy and Spain.

The origin of this receptor is a man in his sixties or seventies who had been exposed to COVID-19. This chain joins TRBV3-1 (or the pseudogene TRBV3-2) and TRBJ2-1; TRBD1 might be the D (6 bases). Sequencing input: PBMCs or T cells enriched from blood (not recorded which). The CDR3 region has the DNA TGTGCCAGCAGCCAGATCGGGACACTCAACGACAATGAGCAGTTCTTC. This encodes CASSQIGTLNDNEQFF.